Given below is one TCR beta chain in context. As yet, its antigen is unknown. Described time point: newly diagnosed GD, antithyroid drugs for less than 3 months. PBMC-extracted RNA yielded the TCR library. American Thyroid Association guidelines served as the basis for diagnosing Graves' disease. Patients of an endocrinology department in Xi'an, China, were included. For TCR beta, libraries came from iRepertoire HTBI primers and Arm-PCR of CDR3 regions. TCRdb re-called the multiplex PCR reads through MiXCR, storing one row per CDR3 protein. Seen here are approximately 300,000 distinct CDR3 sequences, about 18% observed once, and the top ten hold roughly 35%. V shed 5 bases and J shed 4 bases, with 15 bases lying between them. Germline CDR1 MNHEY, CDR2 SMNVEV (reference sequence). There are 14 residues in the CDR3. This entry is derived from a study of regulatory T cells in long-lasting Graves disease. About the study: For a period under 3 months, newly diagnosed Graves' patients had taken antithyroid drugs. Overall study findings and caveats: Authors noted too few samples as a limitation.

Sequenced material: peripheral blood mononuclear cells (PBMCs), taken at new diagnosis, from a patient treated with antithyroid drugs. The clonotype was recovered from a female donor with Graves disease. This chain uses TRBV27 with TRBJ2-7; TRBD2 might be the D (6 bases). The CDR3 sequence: CASSRLENLYEQYF. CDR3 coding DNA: TGTGCCAGCAGTCGACTAGAGAATCTGTACGAGCAGTACTTC.